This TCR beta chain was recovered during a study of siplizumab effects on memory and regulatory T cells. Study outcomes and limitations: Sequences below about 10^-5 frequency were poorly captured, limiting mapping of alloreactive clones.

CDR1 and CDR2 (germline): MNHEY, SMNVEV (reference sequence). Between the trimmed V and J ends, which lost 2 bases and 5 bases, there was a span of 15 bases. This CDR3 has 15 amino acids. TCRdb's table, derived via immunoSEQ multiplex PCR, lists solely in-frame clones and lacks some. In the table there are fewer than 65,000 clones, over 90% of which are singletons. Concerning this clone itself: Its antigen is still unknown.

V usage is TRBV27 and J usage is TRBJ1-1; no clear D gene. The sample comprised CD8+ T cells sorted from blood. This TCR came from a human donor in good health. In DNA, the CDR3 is TGTGCCAGCAGTTTAAATCGGTTGAGGGAAACTGAAGCTTTCTTT. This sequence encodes CASSLNRLRETEAFF.